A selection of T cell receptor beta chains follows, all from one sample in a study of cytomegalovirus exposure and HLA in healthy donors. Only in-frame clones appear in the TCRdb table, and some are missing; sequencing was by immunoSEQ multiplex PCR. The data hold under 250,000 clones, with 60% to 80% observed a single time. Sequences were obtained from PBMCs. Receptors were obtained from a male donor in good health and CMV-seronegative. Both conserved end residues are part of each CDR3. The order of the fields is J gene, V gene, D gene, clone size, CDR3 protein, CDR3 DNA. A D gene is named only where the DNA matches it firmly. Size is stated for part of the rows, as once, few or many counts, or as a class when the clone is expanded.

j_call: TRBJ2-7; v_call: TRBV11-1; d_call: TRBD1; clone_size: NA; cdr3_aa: CASSSLLGQGKTYEQYF; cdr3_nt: TGTGCCAGCAGCTCACTCCTCGGACAGGGTAAAACCTACGAGCAGTACTTC
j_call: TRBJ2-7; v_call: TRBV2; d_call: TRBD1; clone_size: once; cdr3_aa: CASSISTGVGEQYF; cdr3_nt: TGTGCCAGCTCTATCTCAACAGGGGTGGGCGAGCAGTACTTC
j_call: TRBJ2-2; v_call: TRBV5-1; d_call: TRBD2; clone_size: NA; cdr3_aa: CASSWTSGSPNTGELFF; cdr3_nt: TGCGCCAGCAGCTGGACTAGCGGGAGCCCAAACACCGGGGAGCTGTTTTTT
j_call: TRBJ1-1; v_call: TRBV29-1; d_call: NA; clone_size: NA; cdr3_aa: CSVVPGWMNTEAFF; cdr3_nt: TGCAGCGTTGTCCCAGGTTGGATGAACACTGAAGCTTTCTTT
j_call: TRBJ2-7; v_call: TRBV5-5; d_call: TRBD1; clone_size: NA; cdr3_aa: CASSLFRTGGVYEQYF; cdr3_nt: TGTGCCAGCAGCTTGTTCCGCACAGGGGGCGTCTACGAGCAGTACTTC
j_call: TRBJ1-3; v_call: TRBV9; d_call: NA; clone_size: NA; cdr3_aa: CASSPRGGAGNTIYF; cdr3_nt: TGTGCCAGCAGCCCTAGAGGGGGGGCTGGAAACACCATATATTTT
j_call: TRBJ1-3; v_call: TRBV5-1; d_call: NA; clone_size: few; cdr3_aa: CASSPDSSGNTIYF; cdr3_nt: TGCGCCAGCAGCCCGGACAGCTCTGGAAACACCATATATTTT
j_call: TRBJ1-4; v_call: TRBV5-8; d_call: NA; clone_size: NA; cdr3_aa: CASSSGKTNEKLFF; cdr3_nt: TGTGCCAGCAGCTCCGGGAAGACTAATGAAAAACTGTTTTTT
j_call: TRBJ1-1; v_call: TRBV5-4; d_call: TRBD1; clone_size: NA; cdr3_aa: CASSSTGGDTEAFF; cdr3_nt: TGTGCCAGCAGCTCGACAGGGGGGGACACTGAAGCTTTCTTT
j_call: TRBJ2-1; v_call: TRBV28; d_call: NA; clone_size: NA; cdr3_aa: CASSGGGTPYNEQFF; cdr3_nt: TGTGCCAGCAGTGGAGGAGGGACTCCTTACAATGAGCAGTTCTTC
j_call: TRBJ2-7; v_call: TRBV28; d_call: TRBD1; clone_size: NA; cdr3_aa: CASSPAGGNAEGEYEQYF; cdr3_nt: TGTGCCAGCAGCCCCGCAGGGGGTAATGCCGAAGGGGAATACGAGCAGTACTTC
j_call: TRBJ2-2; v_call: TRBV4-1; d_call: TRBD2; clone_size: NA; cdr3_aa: CASSQDRAGRVSGIGHGELFF; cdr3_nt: TGCGCCAGCAGCCAGGACCGGGCAGGGAGGGTGAGCGGGATCGGTCACGGGGAGCTGTTTTTT
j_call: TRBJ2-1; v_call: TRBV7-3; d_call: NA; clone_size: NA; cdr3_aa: CASSLRSGSYNEQFF; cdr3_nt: TGTGCCAGCAGCTTAAGGAGTGGTTCCTACAATGAGCAGTTCTTC
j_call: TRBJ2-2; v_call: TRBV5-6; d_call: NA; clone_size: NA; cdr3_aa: CASSWGQAYTGELFF; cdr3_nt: TGTGCCAGCAGTTGGGGGCAGGCGTACACCGGGGAGCTGTTTTTT
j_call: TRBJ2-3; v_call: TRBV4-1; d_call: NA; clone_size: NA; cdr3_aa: CASSQESGADTQYF; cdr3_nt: TGCGCCAGCAGCCAAGAGTCGGGGGCAGATACGCAGTATTTT
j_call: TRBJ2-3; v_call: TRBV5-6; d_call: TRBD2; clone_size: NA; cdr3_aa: CASSPRLAGIDTQYF; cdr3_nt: TGTGCCAGCAGCCCAAGACTAGCGGGAATAGATACGCAGTATTTT
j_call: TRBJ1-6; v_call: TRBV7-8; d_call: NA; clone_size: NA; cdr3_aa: CASSSHLAGERNSPLHF; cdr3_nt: TGTGCCAGCAGCTCGCATTTGGCAGGGGAACGGAATTCACCCCTCCACTTT
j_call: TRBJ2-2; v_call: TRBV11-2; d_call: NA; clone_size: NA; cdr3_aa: CASSLGWAAQGTGELFF; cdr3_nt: TGTGCCAGCAGCTTAGGGTGGGCCGCCCAAGGAACCGGGGAGCTGTTTTTT
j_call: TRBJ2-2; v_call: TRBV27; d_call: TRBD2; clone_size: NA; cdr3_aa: CASNSLAGEPGELFF; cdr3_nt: TGTGCCAGCAATTCACTAGCGGGAGAGCCCGGGGAGCTGTTTTTT
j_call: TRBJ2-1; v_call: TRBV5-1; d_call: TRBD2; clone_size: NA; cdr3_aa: CASSRIAGGPNEQFF; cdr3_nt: TGCGCCAGCAGTAGAATAGCGGGAGGGCCCAATGAGCAGTTCTTC
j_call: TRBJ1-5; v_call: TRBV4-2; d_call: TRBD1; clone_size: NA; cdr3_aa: CASSQDSDRNNQPQHF; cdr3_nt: TGTGCCAGCAGCCAAGACTCGGACAGGAACAATCAGCCCCAGCATTTT
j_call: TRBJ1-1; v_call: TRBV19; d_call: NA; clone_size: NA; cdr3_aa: CASSISPGPNTEAFF; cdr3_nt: TGTGCCAGTAGTATATCCCCAGGTCCGAACACTGAAGCTTTCTTT
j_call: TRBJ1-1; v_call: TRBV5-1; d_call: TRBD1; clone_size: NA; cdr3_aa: CASSLGATGLNTEAFF; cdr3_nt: TGCGCCAGCAGCTTGGGCGCGACAGGGCTGAACACTGAAGCTTTCTTT
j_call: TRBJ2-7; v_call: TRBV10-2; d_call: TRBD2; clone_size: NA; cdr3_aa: CASSDGLNSGRLYEQYF; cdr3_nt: TGCGCCAGCAGTGATGGGTTGAATAGCGGGAGGCTGTACGAGCAGTACTTC
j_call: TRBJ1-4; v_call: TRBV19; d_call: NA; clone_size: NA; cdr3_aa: CASSIAWRASNEKLFF; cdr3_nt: TGTGCCAGTAGTATAGCTTGGCGGGCGTCTAATGAAAAACTGTTTTTT
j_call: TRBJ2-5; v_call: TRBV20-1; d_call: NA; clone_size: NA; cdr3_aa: CSASIETQYF; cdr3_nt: TGCAGTGCTAGTATAGAGACCCAGTACTTC
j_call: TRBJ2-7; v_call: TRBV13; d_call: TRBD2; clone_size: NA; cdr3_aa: CASSSVREVYEQYF; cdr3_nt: TGTGCCAGCAGCTCCGTGCGGGAGGTCTACGAGCAGTACTTC
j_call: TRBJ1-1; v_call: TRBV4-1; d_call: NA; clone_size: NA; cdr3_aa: CASSQDVGDTEAFF; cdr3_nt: TGCGCCAGCAGCCAAGATGTAGGGGACACTGAAGCTTTCTTT
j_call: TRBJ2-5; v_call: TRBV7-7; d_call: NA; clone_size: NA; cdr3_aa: CASSLWHNQETQYF; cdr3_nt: TGTGCTAGCAGCTTATGGCATAACCAAGAGACCCAGTACTTC
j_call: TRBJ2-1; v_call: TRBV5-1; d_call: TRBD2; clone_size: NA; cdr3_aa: CASSSSGLAGYNEQFF; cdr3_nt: TGCGCCAGCAGCTCCTCGGGACTAGCGGGGTACAATGAGCAGTTCTTC
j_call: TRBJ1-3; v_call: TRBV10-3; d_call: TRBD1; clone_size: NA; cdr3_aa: CAIGPDREEGNTIYF; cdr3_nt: TGTGCCATCGGTCCTGACAGGGAGGAGGGAAACACCATATATTTT
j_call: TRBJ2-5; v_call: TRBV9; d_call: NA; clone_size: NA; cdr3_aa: CASSVAPTVQETQYF; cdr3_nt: TGTGCCAGCAGCGTAGCCCCGACAGTCCAAGAGACCCAGTACTTC
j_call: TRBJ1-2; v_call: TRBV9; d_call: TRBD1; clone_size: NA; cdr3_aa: CASSEGDRVDYGYTF; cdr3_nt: TGTGCCAGCAGCGAAGGGGACAGGGTGGACTATGGCTACACCTTC
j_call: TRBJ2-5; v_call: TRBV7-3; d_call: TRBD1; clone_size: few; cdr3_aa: CASSPLDRALQETQYF; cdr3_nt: TGTGCCAGCTCCCCACTCGACAGGGCCTTACAAGAGACCCAGTACTTC
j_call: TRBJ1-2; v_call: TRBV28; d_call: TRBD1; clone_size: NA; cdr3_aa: CASSLLPGWDRGNYGYTF; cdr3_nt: TGTGCCAGCAGTTTATTACCGGGGTGGGACAGGGGCAACTATGGCTACACCTTC
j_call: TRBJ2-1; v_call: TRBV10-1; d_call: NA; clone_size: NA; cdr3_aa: CASLVSSYNEQFF; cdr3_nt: TGCGCCAGCCTCGTGAGCTCCTACAATGAGCAGTTCTTC
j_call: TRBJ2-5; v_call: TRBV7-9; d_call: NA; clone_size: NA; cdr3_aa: CSSSFEETQYF; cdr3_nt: TGTTCCAGCAGCTTCGAAGAGACCCAGTACTTC
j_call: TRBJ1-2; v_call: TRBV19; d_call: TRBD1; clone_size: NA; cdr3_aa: CASRLIGQAASTF; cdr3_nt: TGTGCCAGTAGACTGATCGGACAGGCGGCCTCCACCTTC
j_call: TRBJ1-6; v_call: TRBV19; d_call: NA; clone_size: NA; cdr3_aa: CASSPRTANSPLHF; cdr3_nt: TGTGCCAGTAGTCCCCGGACAGCGAATTCACCCCTCCACTTT
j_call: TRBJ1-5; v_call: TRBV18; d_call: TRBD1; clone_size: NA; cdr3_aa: CASSRGQGRGQPQHF; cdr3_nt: TGTGCCAGCTCAAGGGGACAGGGTAGAGGTCAGCCCCAGCATTTT
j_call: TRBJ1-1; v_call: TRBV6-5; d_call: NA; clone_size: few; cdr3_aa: CASSYSMGATEAFF; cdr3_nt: TGTGCCAGCAGTTACTCCATGGGGGCCACTGAAGCTTTCTTT
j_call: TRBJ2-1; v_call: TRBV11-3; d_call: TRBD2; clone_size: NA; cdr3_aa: CASSSEGLANEQFF; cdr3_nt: TGTGCCAGCAGTTCGGAGGGACTAGCAAATGAGCAGTTCTTC
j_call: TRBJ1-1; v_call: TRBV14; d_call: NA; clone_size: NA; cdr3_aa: CASSQGGRAEAFF; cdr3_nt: TGTGCCAGCAGCCAGGGGGGGCGCGCTGAAGCTTTCTTT
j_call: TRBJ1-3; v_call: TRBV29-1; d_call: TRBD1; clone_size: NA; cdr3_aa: CSAQGAEGNTIYF; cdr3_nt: TGCAGCGCACAGGGGGCGGAAGGAAACACCATATATTTT
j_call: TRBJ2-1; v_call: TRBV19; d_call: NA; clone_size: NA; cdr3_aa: CASSIASNEQFF; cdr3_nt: TGTGCCAGTAGTATAGCCTCCAATGAGCAGTTCTTC
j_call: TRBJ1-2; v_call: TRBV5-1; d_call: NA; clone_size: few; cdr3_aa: CASRGEQGLSGYTF; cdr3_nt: TGCGCCAGCAGAGGTGAACAGGGTCTGTCCGGCTACACCTTC
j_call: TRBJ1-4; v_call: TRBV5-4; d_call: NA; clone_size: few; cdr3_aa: CASSRYTGRNEKLFF; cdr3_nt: TGTGCCAGCAGCCGATATACAGGGAGAAATGAAAAACTGTTTTTT
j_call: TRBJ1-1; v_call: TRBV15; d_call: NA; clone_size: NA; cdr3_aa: CATSSPQGILGTEAFF; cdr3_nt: TGTGCCACCAGTAGCCCTCAGGGGATTCTCGGCACTGAAGCTTTCTTT
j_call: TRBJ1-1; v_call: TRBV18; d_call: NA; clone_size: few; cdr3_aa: CASSPQSQANTEAFF; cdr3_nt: TGTGCCAGCTCACCTCAATCGCAGGCGAACACTGAAGCTTTCTTT